The rows below give T cell receptor beta chains drawn from one sample of a study of cytomegalovirus exposure and HLA in healthy donors. Assay used: immunoSEQ multiplex PCR; TCRdb lists only in-frame clones, some missing. The table has around 230,000 clones, 75% to 80% seen once. The sample comprised PBMCs. Receptors were obtained from a male donor in good health and CMV-seronegative. Both conserved end residues are part of each CDR3. D genes are given only for firm matches. Clone size is not always given. Where it is, it says once, few, many or a class for expanded clones.

CDR3 protein,CDR3 DNA,V gene,J gene,D gene,clone size
CASSQPSLGTSGYTF,TGCGCCAGCAGCCAACCCAGCTTAGGGACAAGTGGCTACACCTTC,TRBV4-3,TRBJ1-2,-,-
CASSRRDEKNEKLFF,TGTGCCAGCAGCAGGCGGGACGAGAAGAATGAAAAACTGTTTTTT,TRBV7-2,TRBJ1-4,-,few
CASSIRGGIEAFF,TGTGCCAGCAGCATTAGGGGGGGCATTGAAGCTTTCTTT,TRBV11-2,TRBJ1-1,-,-
CASSLEREPTDTQYF,TGTGCCAGTAGCCTCGAGCGGGAGCCCACAGATACGCAGTATTTT,TRBV19,TRBJ2-3,TRBD2,-
CASSIGGTIYEQYF,TGTGCCAGCAGTATCGGTGGGACTATCTACGAGCAGTACTTC,TRBV5-5,TRBJ2-7,TRBD2,-
CASSLAGGGGGEAFF,TGTGCCAGCAGCTTGGCGGGGGGGGGCGGTGGCGAAGCTTTCTTT,TRBV5-4,TRBJ1-1,-,-
CASRRQGNYGYTF,TGTGCCAGCAGGCGACAGGGGAACTATGGCTACACCTTC,TRBV6-5,TRBJ1-2,TRBD1,-
CASRRQGLNTEAFF,TGTGCCAGCAGACGACAGGGGCTGAACACTGAAGCTTTCTTT,TRBV28,TRBJ1-1,TRBD1,-
CGTGLGSGANVLTF,TGTGGGACAGGGTTGGGCTCTGGGGCCAACGTCCTGACTTTC,TRBV7-8,TRBJ2-6,TRBD1,-
CASSYFGAGGPEQYF,TGTGCCAGCAGTTACTTTGGCGCGGGCGGCCCCGAGCAGTACTTC,TRBV6-5,TRBJ2-7,-,-
CASSLLAGGYEQYF,TGTGCCAGCAGCTTACTAGCGGGAGGCTACGAGCAGTACTTC,TRBV11-1,TRBJ2-7,TRBD2,-
CASSFIGRETQYF,TGTGCCAGCAGTTTTATAGGGAGAGAGACCCAGTACTTC,TRBV27,TRBJ2-5,-,-
CASSERAGGLTGELFF,TGTGCCAGCAGTGAACGGGCGGGGGGTCTCACCGGGGAGCTGTTTTTT,TRBV6-1,TRBJ2-2,TRBD2,-